These 5 T cell receptor beta chains originate from one sample sequenced in a study of blood T cell repertoires in COVID-19. Measured with immunoSEQ multiplex PCR; TCRdb has only the in-frame clones, and not every one. The sample consists of about 320,000 clones, about 82% of them appearing once. Sequencing input: peripheral blood. The receptors stem from a woman aged 50 to 65 with acute or convalescent COVID-19.

This clone showed up just a few times. V and J are TRBV14 and TRBJ1-1; no reliable D call. The ends were cut back, 4 bases at V and 0 bases at J, with 6 bases in the middle. CDR1 SGHDN and CDR2 FVKESK come from the germline V gene. CDR3 length: 13 residues. The CDR3 DNA is TGTGCCAGCAGCCGTGAGATGAACACTGAAGCTTTCTTT. Translated: CASSREMNTEAFF.

The J gene is TRBJ2-1, the V gene TRBV5-4, with D possibly TRBD2 on 5 matching bases. V lost 2 bases to trimming and J lost 3 bases, with 12 bases between them. There are 15 residues in the CDR3. Per germline, CDR1 SGHNT and CDR2 YYREEE (reference sequence). The CDR3 bases are TGTGCCAGCAGCTTTGCGGGCTATAACTACAATGAGCAGTTCTTC. Translating gives CASSFAGYNYNEQFF.

This chain links TRBV27 with TRBJ2-7; TRBD1 matches at 9 bases. Unmatched junction bases numbered 9, after V lost 2 bases and J lost 4 bases. CDR3 length: 16 amino acids. Germline CDR1 and CDR2: MNHEY and SMNVEV (reference sequence). DNA of the CDR3: TGTGCCAGCAGTTTAGGCCCGGGACAGGGAAGGTACGAGCAGTACTTC. It is translated as CASSLGPGQGRYEQYF.

This chain uses TRBV29-1 with TRBJ2-3; 8 positions agree with TRBD2. The germline CDR1 and CDR2 sequences are SQVTM and ANQGSEA. Trimming at V came to 6 bases and at J to 6 bases, leaving 5 bases not matched to a gene. The CDR3 has 12 amino acids. CDR3 nucleotides: TGCAGCGTCCCGGGACTAGGGGATACGCAGTATTTT. This translates into CSVPGLGDTQYF.

The chain links TRBV28 to TRBJ1-6, with D possibly TRBD1 on 5 matching bases. The CDR3 is 14 amino acids. Germline assignment: CDR1 MDHEN and CDR2 SYDVKM. V was shortened by 4 bases and J by 10 bases, with 14 bases between the two germline ends. The CDR3 region is CASSSQGFYSPLHF. The DNA for the CDR3 is TGTGCCAGCAGTTCGCAGGGCTTTTACTCACCCCTCCACTTT. Based on the CDR3 plus reference TRBV28 and TRBJ1-6, the full variable domain is DVKVTQSSRYLVKRTGEKVFLECVQDMDHENMFWYRQDPGLGLRLIYFSYDVKMKEKGDIPEGYSVSREKKERFSLILESASTNQTSMYLCASSSQGFYSPLHFGNGTRLTVT.